The source of this T cell receptor beta chain is a study of T cells in Graves' hyperthyroidism and ophthalmopathy. RNA transcripts gave rise to amplified TCR beta CDR3 regions. RT-PCR in the first round (using the HTBI primer set) targeted the TCR CDR3. MiXCR was run by TCRdb on the multiplex PCR reads, yielding one entry per CDR3 protein. The sample shows some 490,000 distinct CDR3 sequences, around 16% of them seen only once. The TCR originated in a woman younger than 45 with Graves' ophthalmopathy. Source material: blood.

CDR3 protein: CASSPDSNEQFF. CDR3 nucleotide sequence: TGTGCCAGCAGTCCTGACTCCAATGAGCAGTTCTTC. The V gene is TRBV12-3 or TRBV12-4, the J gene TRBJ2-1; no firm D call. The CDR3 covers 12 residues. V was cut by 5 bases and J by 6 bases, with 8 bases left in between.